A single sample gave rise to the 29 T cell receptor beta chains below, sequenced in a study of CD8 T cells in Susac syndrome. Random-hexamer reverse transcription was applied to about 0.45 to 1 ug RNA. Each CDR3 protein is one row after TCRdb ran MiXCR on the immunoSEQ multiplex PCR reads. The sample holds 150,000 to 200,000 distinct CDR3 sequences, about 92% seen once. The sequenced material came from CD4+ T cells from PBMCs. These receptors were taken from a human donor in good health.

V is TRBV12-3 or TRBV12-4 and J is TRBJ1-4; a possible D gene is TRBD1 (6 bases). The CDR3 runs to 14 residues. The V end was cut by 5 bases, the J end by 2 bases, with 9 bases between. The CDR3 nucleotides are TGTGCCAGCAGTACAGGGACGACTAATGAAAAACTGTTTTTT. Translating gives CASSTGTTNEKLFF.

The chain uses TRBV5-1 and TRBJ1-1; the match to TRBD1 covers 8 bases. The CDR3 contains 14 residues. Trimming removed 0 bases from V and 6 bases from J; junction bases left unmatched: 4. CDR1 and CDR2 (germline): SGHRS, YFSETQ. The CDR3 DNA follows: TGCGCCAGCAGCTTGGGTCAGGGGGCGGCTGAAGCTTTCTTT. Its translation is CASSLGQGAAEAFF.

This chain uses TRBV6-2 or TRBV6-3 with TRBJ1-2; D is possibly TRBD1 (5 bases). The CDR3 totals 14 residues. Trimming left V 6 bases short and J 5 bases short, with 16 bases between. Germline V gene data show CDR1 as MNHEY and CDR2 as SVGEGT. The CDR3 sequence: CASRSTAHLYGYTF. The CDR3 coding sequence is TGTGCCAGCAGATCGACAGCCCATCTTTATGGCTACACCTTC.

This CDR3 reads CSAPRTGGTYEQYF. In DNA, the CDR3 is TGCAGTGCGCCTAGGACAGGGGGCACCTACGAGCAGTACTTC. The chain is built from TRBV20-1 and TRBJ2-7; TRBD1 matches 11 bases. Germline CDR1 is DFQATT and CDR2 is SNEGSKA (reference sequence). This CDR3 comprises 14 residues. J gave up 2 bases and V 6 bases, and 6 bases lay outside the gene matches.

The chain joins TRBV6-6 to TRBJ2-2; 8 bases match TRBD1. This CDR3 is 15 amino acids long. J gave up 1 base and V 6 bases, and 4 bases lay outside the gene matches. The V gene's germline CDR1 is MNHNY and CDR2 SVGAGI (reference sequence). The CDR3 spells CASSQGARNTGELFF. In DNA form, the CDR3 reads TGTGCCAGCAGCCAGGGGGCCCGGAACACCGGGGAGCTGTTTTTT.

The chain joins TRBV6-2 or TRBV6-3 to TRBJ1-2; TRBD1 might be the D (6 bases). This CDR3 comprises 13 residues. CDR1 is MNHEY, CDR2 SVGEGT, per germline. The V end was cut by 5 bases, the J end by 2 bases, with 9 bases between. CDR3 nucleotide sequence: TGTGCCAGCAGTCTACAGGGAAACTATGGCTACACCTTC. This sequence encodes CASSLQGNYGYTF.

This chain joins TRBV18 and TRBJ2-7; no reliable D call. The CDR3 is 14 residues long. V gave up 0 bases and J gave up 6 bases, with 12 bases separating them. Germline CDR1 is KGHSH and CDR2 is LQKENI. In nucleotides, the CDR3 is TGTGCCAGCTCACCACCGAGTATTTCGGGCGAGCAGTACTTC. It specifies CASSPPSISGEQYF.

The chain is built from TRBV30 and TRBJ1-5; 10 positions match TRBD1. V shed 5 bases and J 7 bases; nucleotides not matched to a gene: 2. In germline, CDR1 is GTSNPN, CDR2 SVGIG (reference sequence). The CDR3 consists of 12 residues. The CDR3 DNA reads as TGTGCCTGGGACAGGGGGCAGCAGCCCCAGCATTTT. It codes for CAWDRGQQPQHF.

This chain links TRBV28 with TRBJ1-5; 9 nucleotides line up with TRBD1. CDR1 is MDHEN and CDR2 is SYDVKM in the germline V gene. The V segment lost 5 bases and the J segment 6 bases; nucleotides outside the gene matches: 5. This CDR3 comprises 14 residues. CDR3 amino acids: CASSPGQGGQPQHF. CDR3 in DNA: TGTGCCAGCAGTCCGGGACAGGGAGGTCAGCCCCAGCATTTT.

This clonotype occurred once. The chain combines TRBV25-1 with TRBJ2-7, with D unresolved. Per the germline V gene, CDR1 is MGHDK and CDR2 is SYGVNS. The CDR3 is 15 amino acids. Trimming took off 3 bases at V and 2 bases at J, with 14 bases between the two ends. The CDR3 here is CASSERSLGAYEQYF. The CDR3 DNA reads TGTGCCAGCAGTGAGCGTTCTCTAGGTGCCTACGAGCAGTACTTC.

The chain recombines TRBV20-1 with TRBJ1-2, with 7 bases matching TRBD1. With 6 bases clipped from V and 7 bases from J, the junction kept 5 bases outside the gene matches. CDR1 DFQATT and CDR2 SNEGSKA come from the germline V gene (reference sequence). CDR3 length equals 11 residues. The CDR3 reads CSAERQGGYTF. The CDR3 DNA follows: TGCAGTGCCGAACGACAGGGTGGCTACACCTTC.

The chain has TRBV24-1 and TRBJ2-5, with a tentative D call TRBD1 (5 bases). V lost 3 bases and J 2 bases, leaving 9 bases between the germline ends. This CDR3 contains 14 residues. In germline, CDR1 is KGHDR, CDR2 SFDVKD. CDR3 region: CATSDLDKQETQYF. The CDR3 DNA is TGTGCCACCAGTGATCTGGACAAGCAAGAGACCCAGTACTTC.

The chain joins TRBV4-3 to TRBJ2-1, with a possible D match to TRBD2 (6 bases). The V end was cut by 4 bases, the J end by 0 bases, with 16 bases between. CDR3 length: 17 residues. Germline assignment: CDR1 LGHNA and CDR2 YSLEER. The CDR3 here is CASSLLGTADSYNEQFF. The CDR3 DNA reads as TGCGCCAGCAGCCTCCTCGGGACTGCTGACTCCTACAATGAGCAGTTCTTC.

The chain recombines TRBV6-6 with TRBJ1-1; 8 positions agree with TRBD1. The germline V gene encodes CDR1 MNHNY and CDR2 SVGAGI (reference sequence). This CDR3 region has 16 residues. V trimming: 4 bases; J trimming: 3 bases; junction bases outside the gene matches: 10. CDR3 loop: CASSFGTGGRDTEAFF. The CDR3 DNA is TGTGCCAGCAGTTTTGGCACAGGGGGTCGGGACACTGAAGCTTTCTTT.

The CDR3 loop reads CASSQVGTYPNGYGYTF. The CDR3 nucleotides are TGTGCCAGCAGCCAGGTGGGGACCTACCCCAATGGCTATGGCTACACCTTC. This sequence joins TRBV14 and TRBJ1-2; possible D gene TRBD1, 5 bases. The CDR3 spans 17 residues. Germline CDR1 is SGHDN and CDR2 is FVKESK. Trimming removed 3 bases at V and 4 bases at J, with 21 bases between.

J is TRBJ1-5 and V is TRBV16; D is ambiguous. V dropped 3 bases and J dropped 6 bases, with 12 bases sitting between them. CDR1 is KGHSY, CDR2 FQNENV, per germline. The CDR3 loop spans 14 amino acids. The CDR3 protein is CASSHGRAGQPQHF. The CDR3 coding sequence is TGTGCCAGCAGCCACGGGCGGGCAGGTCAGCCCCAGCATTTT.

This chain connects TRBV28 to TRBJ1-1; the D gene is possibly TRBD1 (5 bases). The CDR3 contains 11 residues. The V end was cut by 4 bases, the J end by 10 bases, with 10 bases between. The germline gives CDR1 MDHEN, CDR2 SYDVKM. CDR3 amino acids: CASSSTVVAFF. As DNA, the CDR3 is TGTGCCAGCAGTTCGACAGTGGTAGCTTTCTTT.

The chain couples TRBV5-1 to TRBJ2-3, with D perhaps TRBD1 (6 bases). The V end lost 1 base, the J end lost 8 bases, and 17 bases lay between the germline ends. CDR1 SGHRS and CDR2 YFSETQ come from the germline V gene. CDR3 length: 15 amino acids. This chain's CDR3 is CASSLMSQGKGTQYF. The CDR3 DNA is TGCGCCAGCAGCTTGATGTCGCAGGGGAAGGGTACGCAGTATTTT. Variable domain in full (rest from reference TRBV5-1 and TRBJ2-3): KAGVTQTPRYLIKTRGQQVTLSCSPISGHRSVSWYQQTPGQGLQFLFEYFSETQRNKGNFPGRFSGRQFSNSRSEMNVSTLELGDSALYLCASSLMSQGKGTQYFGPGTRLTVL.

Written as DNA, the CDR3 is TGCAGCGTTGGGCACCCTAATGAAAAACTGTTTTTT. Its translation is CSVGHPNEKLFF. The rearrangement joins TRBV29-1 to TRBJ1-4, with D unresolved. Trimming cost V 4 bases and J 3 bases, with 6 bases left between them. Per germline, CDR1 SQVTM and CDR2 ANQGSEA. The CDR3 length is 12 residues.

This clonotype occurred a few times. The chain combines TRBV7-2 with TRBJ1-5; D remains unclear. Trimming left V 0 bases short and J 2 bases short, with 8 bases between. Germline V gives CDR1 SGHTA, CDR2 FQGNSA. CDR3 size: 15 residues. CDR3: CASSLARAGNQPQHF. Written as DNA, the CDR3 is TGTGCCAGCAGCTTAGCTCGGGCAGGCAATCAGCCCCAGCATTTT.

This chain links TRBV5-1 with TRBJ2-1; 14 bases are a match to TRBD2. CDR3 length: 16 amino acids. CDR1 and CDR2 (germline): SGHRS, YFSETQ. V dropped 0 bases and J dropped 8; count of bases not matched to a gene: 4. The CDR3 bases are TGCGCCAGCAGCTTGGGGGGGACTAGCGGGAGTGATGAGCAGTTCTTC. Its protein product is CASSLGGTSGSDEQFF.

The chain joins TRBV3-1 to TRBJ2-7, with D maybe TRBD1 (6 bases). CDR3 length: 15 residues. Trimming pared 0 bases from V and 2 bases from J, leaving 11 bases between. Germline loops: CDR1 LGHDT, CDR2 YNNKEL (reference sequence). CDR3 in amino acids: CASSQELGQPYEQYF. The CDR3 DNA reads TGTGCCAGCAGCCAAGAATTAGGACAGCCCTACGAGCAGTACTTC.

The chain combines TRBV7-2 with TRBJ2-7, with D perhaps TRBD2 (6 bases). The germline V and J ends were trimmed by 5 bases and 0 bases, with 11 bases remaining between them. Germline CDR1 and CDR2: SGHTA and FQGNSA. The CDR3 has 14 residues. The DNA for the CDR3 is TGTGCCAGCAGCCGGAGGGCAGTCTCCTACGAGCAGTACTTC. Translation: CASSRRAVSYEQYF.

As DNA, the CDR3 is TGTGCCAGCAGCTCAGGGAGTACGCAGTATTTT. As protein: CASSSGSTQYF. J is TRBJ2-3 and V is TRBV12-3 or TRBV12-4; D may correspond to TRBD1 or TRBD2 (5 bases each). The CDR3 loop spans 11 amino acids. V lost 6 bases and J lost 8, with 9 bases in between.

The V and J genes are TRBV28 and TRBJ2-1, with D tentatively TRBD1 (5 bases). This CDR3 region has 17 residues. Trimming took 4 bases from V and 2 from J, leaving 18 bases between them. Germline CDR1 and CDR2: MDHEN and SYDVKM. The CDR3 DNA reads as TGTGCCAGCAGTTCTACTAAGGGGCAGGGTCCCTACAATGAGCAGTTCTTC. Translated, it gives CASSSTKGQGPYNEQFF.

The V call is TRBV6-2 or TRBV6-3, the J call TRBJ2-1; 12 bases are shared with TRBD2. This CDR3 has 15 residues. J was trimmed by 8 bases and V by 6 bases; bases with no gene match: 8. CDR1 MNHEY and CDR2 SVGEGT come from the germline V gene. The chain's CDR3 is CASSSIGLAGHEQFF. DNA of the CDR3: TGTGCCAGCAGCTCCATCGGACTAGCGGGACATGAGCAGTTCTTC.

The V gene is TRBV6-5, the J gene TRBJ2-1, with 7 bases matching TRBD1. The CDR3 length is 16 residues. Germline V gene lookup returns CDR1 MNHEY and CDR2 SVGAGI. The V and J ends lost 0 bases and 0 bases, in that order; junction bases with no gene match: 2. The CDR3 spells CASSYSAGGSYNEQFF. For the CDR3, the DNA is TGTGCCAGCAGTTACTCCGCAGGGGGCTCCTACAATGAGCAGTTCTTC.

This chain links TRBV25-1 with TRBJ1-5; 9 nucleotides match TRBD1. V shed 4 bases, J shed 5 bases, and the junction held 12 bases outside the gene matches. This CDR3 region has 17 residues. Germline CDR1 reads MGHDK; CDR2 reads SYGVNS. CDR3 loop: CASSGSGTGRRDQPQHF. The CDR3 DNA reads TGTGCCAGCAGTGGATCCGGGACAGGGAGGCGGGATCAGCCCCAGCATTTT.

In its sample, this clonotype was seen a few times. Here the CDR3 DNA reads TGTGCCAGTAGTATTTCTCGAAGCGCCACCTACGAGCAGTACTTC. Protein sequence: CASSISRSATYEQYF. The chain employs TRBV19 and TRBJ2-7; D is unresolved. The CDR3 runs 15 residues. V gave up 3 bases and J gave up 2 bases, with 14 bases separating them. Germline V CDR1 and CDR2: LNHDA, SQIVND (reference sequence).